One and the same sample provided the 3 T cell receptor beta chains below, sequenced in a study of Graves' ophthalmopathy and Graves' hyperthyroidism. TCR beta CDR3 regions were amplified from RNA transcripts. HTBI primers served in a first-round RT-PCR, which a second-round multiplex PCR followed. TCRdb fed the multiplex PCR reads into MiXCR, producing one record per CDR3 protein. The repertoire has hundreds of thousands of distinct CDR3 sequences, approximately 22% of them found once; the top ten carry roughly 6.9%. The sequenced sample was peripheral blood. Every receptor here comes from a woman younger than 35 with stable Graves' hyperthyroidism. Some clones in this sample may be carry-over from other donors' samples.

This clonotype has at least ten counts. The chain carries TRBV10-3 and TRBJ1-2, with TRBD1 matching 8 bases. V was pared by 8 bases and J by 8 bases, with 19 bases of the junction left unmatched. Germline assignment: CDR1 ENHRY and CDR2 SYGVKD. The CDR3 extends over 16 amino acids. The CDR3 DNA reads as TGTGCCATCTATTCAAGGTGGCAGGGGGCAAGGGGGGGCTACACCTTC. Its protein product is CAIYSRWQGARGGYTF.

Comments on this clonotype: This clone may be a read error of a much larger clone one base away. The genes are TRBV28 and TRBJ1-1; TRBD1 is a possible D gene (5 bases). CDR1 MDHEN and CDR2 SYDVKM come from the germline V gene. The CDR3 is 13 residues long. The CDR3 loop reads CASTPGGRTEACF. In nucleotides, the CDR3 is TGTGCCAGCACCCCGGGGGGGAGGACTGAAGCTTGCTTT.

The V gene is TRBV19, the J gene TRBJ1-1; a weak D match, TRBD1 (5 bases). Trimming removed 5 bases from V and 1 base from J, with 11 bases in between. Germline V CDR1 and CDR2: LNHDA, SQIVND (reference sequence). The CDR3 contains 14 residues. The CDR3 sequence is CASSRGHKNTEAFF. As DNA, the CDR3 is TGTGCCAGTAGTCGAGGACACAAGAACACTGAAGCTTTCTTT.